The 22 T cell receptor beta chains below were found in one sample sequenced in a study of blood T cells in healthy people across ages. Alongside a J-beta primer mix, a sample-barcoded 5' primer served in a second PCR lasting about 6 to 11 cycles. TCRdb reanalysed the 5' RACE reads using MiXCR and keeps one entry per CDR3 protein. The data contain about 1,000,000 distinct CDR3 sequences, under 45% of them singletons. Sample: blood. The receptor set was obtained from a woman in her fifties or sixties in good health.

This clonotype occurred a few times. The rearrangement uses TRBV6-5 and TRBJ2-1; no reliable D call. This CDR3 is built from 11 residues. CDR1 is MNHEY, CDR2 SVGAGI, per germline. Trimming pared 6 bases from V and 14 bases from J, leaving 14 bases between. The CDR3 nucleotides are TGTGCCAGCAGCCTTCACTCACGGGAGTTCTTC. Residues: CASSLHSREFF.

J is TRBJ2-1 and V is TRBV27, with 11 bases matching TRBD2. The CDR3 has 16 residues. Unmatched junction bases numbered 8, after V lost 5 bases and J lost 5 bases. Per the germline V gene, CDR1 is MNHEY and CDR2 is SMNVEV (reference sequence). The chain's CDR3 is CASSPLLAGDHNEQFF. CDR3 DNA sequence: TGTGCCAGCAGTCCGCTACTAGCGGGAGATCACAATGAGCAGTTCTTC.

This clonotype has more than one count but fewer than ten. The genes are TRBV7-2 and TRBJ2-3, with TRBD2 matching 10 bases. The length of the CDR3 is 15 residues. Per germline, CDR1 SGHTA and CDR2 FQGNSA. Losses at the gene ends were 6 bases for V and 4 bases for J; bases not matched to a gene: 7. This CDR3 reads CASSNVAGGSDTQYF. The CDR3 DNA follows: TGTGCCAGCAGTAATGTAGCGGGAGGTTCAGATACGCAGTATTTT.

This clonotype has only a few counts. V is TRBV7-2 and J is TRBJ2-7, with 9 positions matching TRBD1. The CDR3 runs 15 residues. The V and J ends lost 2 bases and 3 bases, in that order; junction bases with no gene match: 5. Germline CDR1 SGHTA, CDR2 FQGNSA. The CDR3 coding sequence is TGTGCCAGCAGCTTATCGGTGACAGGGGGCTACGAGCAGTACTTC. Its translation: CASSLSVTGGYEQYF.

This chain links TRBV6-5 with TRBJ2-4; a possible D gene is TRBD1 (7 bases). The J call may be in error: the DNA end matches TRBJ2-7 better. The CDR3 loop spans 14 amino acids. Germline lookup yields CDR1 MNHEY and CDR2 SVGAGI. CDR3 in amino acids: CASSYAGQPHEQYF. In DNA, the CDR3 is TGTGCCAGCAGTTACGCGGGACAGCCCCACGAGCAGTACTTC.

The V and J genes are TRBV7-9 and TRBJ2-5; tentatively, D is TRBD2 (6 bases). The CDR3 covers 14 residues. Germline CDR1 SEHNR, CDR2 FQNEAQ (reference sequence). V gave up 3 bases and J gave up 4 bases, with 12 bases separating them. CDR3 sequence: CASSFTGAGETQYF. The DNA of the CDR3 is TGTGCCAGCAGCTTTACGGGAGCAGGAGAGACCCAGTACTTC.

The chain uses TRBV19 and TRBJ2-1, with 9 nucleotides matching TRBD1. With 3 bases clipped from V and 4 bases from J, the junction kept 4 bases outside the gene matches. The length of the CDR3 is 15 residues. Germline V lookup: CDR1 LNHDA, CDR2 SQIVND (reference sequence). The CDR3 loop is CASSMTGQGYNEQFF. CDR3 coding DNA: TGTGCCAGTAGTATGACGGGACAGGGATACAATGAGCAGTTCTTC.

This clonotype was detected only a few times. The chain recombines TRBV4-1 with TRBJ2-4; TRBD1 is a possible D gene (6 bases). The CDR3 sequence is 13 residues long. Per germline, CDR1 MGHRA and CDR2 YSYEKL. V gave up 2 bases and J gave up 13 bases, with 15 bases separating them. CDR3 DNA: TGCGCCAGCAGCCAATATAAGGGGGAAATGCAGTACTTC. It yields the protein CASSQYKGEMQYF.

This clonotype was seen only a few times. The genes are TRBV10-2 and TRBJ2-5; D unclear. Germline CDR1 and CDR2: WSHSY and SAAADI. The CDR3 is 16 residues long. V gave up 2 bases and J gave up 0 bases, with 13 bases separating them. As DNA, the CDR3 is TGCGCCAGCAGTGAGGGAAATCGACCGCACCAAGAGACCCAGTACTTC. Residues: CASSEGNRPHQETQYF.

The chain links TRBV2 to TRBJ2-5; 9 positions match TRBD2. The J call may be incorrect, as the DNA end agrees better with TRBJ2-7. Germline V gene lookup returns CDR1 SNHLY and CDR2 FYNNEI. The CDR3 extends over 15 amino acids. The CDR3: CASSSGRLVTYEQYF. CDR3 coding DNA: TGTGCCAGCAGTAGCGGGAGGCTGGTCACCTACGAGCAGTACTTC.

This sequence joins TRBV11-3 and TRBJ2-7, with D uncertain. CDR3 length: 12 amino acids. CDR1 SGHNT and CDR2 YENEEA come from the germline V gene. The V end was cut by 5 bases, the J end by 6 bases, with 11 bases between. The CDR3, as DNA: TGTGCCAGCAGCATCTTCGACCGCGAGCAGTACTTC. Translating gives CASSIFDREQYF. The complete variable domain, with remaining parts taken from reference TRBV11-3 and TRBJ2-7, reads EAGVVQSPRYKIIEKKQPVAFWCNPISGHNTLYWYLQNLGQGPELLIRYENEEAVDDSQLPKDRFSAERLKGVDSTLKIQPAELGDSAVYLCASSIFDREQYFGPGTRLTVT.

The chain recombines TRBV20-1 with TRBJ2-7, with TRBD1 as a possible D gene (5 bases). CDR3 length: 13 amino acids. V dropped 6 bases and J dropped 3 bases, with 15 bases sitting between them. Germline V lookup: CDR1 DFQATT, CDR2 SNEGSKA (reference sequence). In DNA form, the CDR3 reads TGCAGTGCGCGGCCGGACACGAACTACGAGCAGTACTTC. Translation gives CSARPDTNYEQYF.

V is TRBV20-1 and J is TRBJ1-1, with 9 bases fitting TRBD1. The CDR3 is made up of 11 amino acids. Germline CDR1 reads DFQATT; CDR2 reads SNEGSKA (reference sequence). CDR3 protein: CSWTGETEAFF. In nucleotides, the CDR3 is TGCAGCTGGACAGGGGAGACTGAAGCTTTCTTT.

The genes are TRBV6-1 and TRBJ2-7; TRBD1 agrees at 8 bases. Per the germline V gene, CDR1 is MNHNS and CDR2 is SASEGT. There are 13 residues in the CDR3. The V and J ends lost 6 bases and 4 bases, in that order; junction bases with no gene match: 5. The CDR3 here is CASRGQVGYEQYF. CDR3 DNA sequence: TGTGCCAGCAGGGGACAGGTTGGGTACGAGCAGTACTTC.

The chain carries TRBV6-4 and TRBJ2-5, with 8 positions matching TRBD1. V gave up 3 bases and J gave up 3 bases; unmatched junction bases: 6. This CDR3 comprises 15 residues. CDR1 and CDR2 from the germline V gene are MRHNA and SNTAGT. The DNA of the CDR3 is TGTGCCAGCAGTGAGGGCAGGGGGCCTGAAGAGACCCAGTACTTC. Translation gives CASSEGRGPEETQYF.

On this clonotype itself: A read error may explain this, as a much larger clone is one base away. V gene TRBV27 combines with J gene TRBJ2-5; D not certain. CDR1 MNHEY and CDR2 SMNVEV come from the germline V gene (reference sequence). This CDR3 has 14 residues. The CDR3 is CTSSPSDRQETQYF. The CDR3 DNA sequence: TGTACCAGCAGTCCCAGCGACCGCCAAGAGACCCAGTACTTC.

This clonotype was observed a few times. This chain connects TRBV5-8 to TRBJ2-7, with D perhaps matching TRBD2 (5 bases). The CDR3 contains 17 residues. Germline CDR1 and CDR2: SGHTS and YDEGEE. V lost 4 bases and J 3 bases, leaving 23 bases between the germline ends. CDR3 DNA sequence: TGTGCCAGCAGCCGACGTGAATACTGGACTGGTAGCTACGAGCAGTACTTC. Its translation is CASSRREYWTGSYEQYF.

The rearrangement links TRBV20-1 to TRBJ2-4; D is ambiguous. The CDR3 has 15 residues. V lost 5 bases, J lost 0 bases, and 14 bases lay in between. The germline V gene has CDR1 DFQATT and CDR2 SNEGSKA (reference sequence). CDR3 in DNA: TGCAGTGCTCGTGATTCGCTTCTAGCCAAAAACATTCAGTACTTC. As protein: CSARDSLLAKNIQYF.

This clonotype has a single count. This chain joins TRBV7-2 and TRBJ1-4, with a tentative D call TRBD1 (5 bases). The CDR3 has 16 residues. The germline V gene has CDR1 SGHTA and CDR2 FQGNSA. CDR3 sequence: CAGSRTGRRGNEKLFF. CDR3 DNA sequence: TGTGCTGGCAGCCGGACGGGGCGGAGGGGTAATGAAAAACTGTTTTTT.

The V and J genes are TRBV28 and TRBJ2-7, with TRBD1 matching over 7 bases. The germline V gene has CDR1 MDHEN and CDR2 SYDVKM. CDR3 size: 14 residues. V was clipped by 4 bases and J by 5 bases; unmatched bases: 8. In DNA form, the CDR3 reads TGTGCCAGCAGTTCGCACAGGGGTAGGGACGAGCAGTACTTC. Its protein product is CASSSHRGRDEQYF.

This chain links TRBV24-1 with TRBJ2-5; TRBD1 agrees at 9 bases. The CDR3 is made up of 15 amino acids. Germline V gives CDR1 KGHDR, CDR2 SFDVKD. Trimming cost V 4 bases and J 3 bases; bases outside gene matches: 5. The CDR3 DNA sequence: TGTGCCACCAGTGAGTTACAGGGGGCTAAAGAGACCCAGTACTTC. It encodes CATSELQGAKETQYF.

V gene TRBV20-1 combines with J gene TRBJ1-5, with 9 positions matching TRBD1. The junction had 9 bases not matched to a gene; V was cut back by 7 bases and J by 2 bases. Germline V gene data show CDR1 as DFQATT and CDR2 as SNEGSKA (reference sequence). This CDR3 region has 15 residues. The CDR3 region is CSVSQGQGGNQPQHF. CDR3 nucleotides: TGCAGTGTCAGTCAGGGACAGGGAGGCAATCAGCCCCAGCATTTT.